This TCR beta chain stems from a study of cytomegalovirus exposure and HLA in healthy donors. The study, taken as a whole, reports: Among immune exposure information, only CMV serostatus was available. TRBV6-2, TRBV6-3 and some other V segments were unresolvable in 87-base-pair reads. Per a prior analysis, the majority of TCR beta V segments were productive roughly 87% or roughly 30% of the time.

With regard to this clone: Its antigen is not known.

PCR amplification relied on 60 Vbeta primers (plus 13 Jbeta primers). Only in-frame clones appear in the TCRdb table, and some are missing; sequencing was by immunoSEQ multiplex PCR. This table holds over 150,000 clones, roughly two thirds found once. Trimming took off 0 bases at V and 5 bases at J, with 14 bases between the two ends. Germline V lookup: CDR1 SGDLS, CDR2 YYNGEE. This CDR3 region has 15 residues. This clonotype was obtained from a woman aged 40 to 55 in good health and CMV-seropositive. Sequenced: PBMCs. The rearrangement joins TRBV9 to TRBJ1-2; possible D gene TRBD1, 6 bases. CDR3 coding DNA: TGTGCCAGCAGCGTAGCTCCAGGGACATCATATGGCTACACCTTC. Amino acid sequence: CASSVAPGTSYGYTF.